Presented here are 8 T cell receptor beta chains from one specimen sequenced in a study of spatial heterogeneity in lung cancer. Specified time point: sample taken at primary tumor resection. TCRs were sequenced from unsorted whole RNA of tumor, nontumor lung or PBMC. TCRdb called the 5' RACE reads again in MiXCR, with one record for every CDR3 protein. The table includes around 12,000 distinct CDR3 sequences, about 15% detected once. Here the sequenced sample was PBMCs, taken at surgery. Receptor source: a male donor with early-stage non-small cell lung cancer.

This clonotype was recorded a few times. The chain links TRBV20-1 to TRBJ2-3; 9 positions match TRBD2. The germline gives CDR1 DFQATT, CDR2 SNEGSKA (reference sequence). The CDR3 is 16 amino acids. The ends lost 1 base at V and 0 bases at J; junction bases unmatched: 5. The CDR3 DNA follows: TGCAGTGCTAGAGTAGGGCTAGCGGGAAGCACAGATACGCAGTATTTT. Protein sequence: CSARVGLAGSTDTQYF.

This clonotype showed up many times. The rearrangement uses TRBV18 and TRBJ2-7, with a possible D match to TRBD2 (6 bases). V was cut by 4 bases and J by 3 bases, with 13 bases left in between. The CDR3 runs 14 residues. In germline, CDR1 is KGHSH, CDR2 LQKENI. The CDR3 bases are TGTGCCAGCTCACTGGGCGGGAAGGACTACGAGCAGTACTTC. Its translation: CASSLGGKDYEQYF.

V gene TRBV2 combines with J gene TRBJ2-7, with 11 bases identical to TRBD2. This CDR3 region has 14 residues. Germline CDR1 and CDR2: SNHLY and FYNNEI. J was trimmed by 3 bases and V by 6 bases; bases with no gene match: 4. The CDR3 nucleotides read TGTGCCAGCAGGCTGACTAGCGGGAACTACGAGCAGTACTTC. Its protein is CASRLTSGNYEQYF.

This clonotype was detected only a few times. The V call is TRBV7-3, the J call TRBJ1-1; D gene unclear. Germline loops: CDR1 SGHTA, CDR2 FQGTGA. This CDR3 spans 15 amino acids. With 5 bases removed from V and 1 base from J, the gap between germline ends came to 14 bases. CDR3 residues: CASSREGSKNTEAFF. The CDR3 bases are TGTGCCAGCAGCCGGGAGGGCTCCAAGAACACTGAAGCTTTCTTT.

This clonotype was seen more than once but under ten times. The chain joins TRBV25-1 to TRBJ2-7, with TRBD1 identical over 7 bases. The CDR3 contains 14 residues. Germline CDR1 reads MGHDK; CDR2 reads SYGVNS. J lost 4 bases, V lost 6 bases, and 9 bases had no gene match. The CDR3 nucleotides are TGTGCCAGCAGCCGACAGGGCGGATCGTACGAGCAGTACTTC. Translation: CASSRQGGSYEQYF.

The CDR3 nucleotides read TGCAGCGTTGGGTGTCAGGGAAAGGCAGATACGCAGTATTTT. Protein: CSVGCQGKADTQYF. The chain is built from TRBV29-1 and TRBJ2-3, with a tentative D call TRBD1 (5 bases). CDR1 is SQVTM and CDR2 is ANQGSEA in the germline V gene. The CDR3 contains 14 residues. The V end was cut by 4 bases, the J end by 4 bases, with 15 bases between.

The table lists this clonotype with many counts. The V and J genes are TRBV20-1 and TRBJ1-5, with D uncertain. Per the germline V gene, CDR1 is DFQATT and CDR2 is SNEGSKA (reference sequence). V was cut by 5 bases and J by 0 bases, with 11 bases left in between. CDR3 length: 14 amino acids. DNA for the CDR3: TGCAGTGCTCCCGGAGGAGGTAGCAATCAGCCCCAGCATTTT. It encodes CSAPGGGSNQPQHF.

The chain joins TRBV11-2 to TRBJ1-1, with D unclear. Germline loops: CDR1 SGHAT, CDR2 FQNNGV. The CDR3 sequence is 14 residues long. Trimming removed 6 bases at V and 1 base at J, with 12 bases between. The CDR3 DNA sequence: TGTGCCAGCAGAGGGAGGGCACGGAACACTGAAGCTTTCTTT. Its translation is CASRGRARNTEAFF. The variable domain in full, with the rest retrieved from reference TRBV11-2 and TRBJ1-1, is EAGVAQSPRYKIIEKRQSVAFWCNPISGHATLYWYQQILGQGPKLLIQFQNNGVVDDSQLPKDRFSAERLKGVDSTLKIQPAKLEDSAVYLCASRGRARNTEAFFGQGTRLTVV.